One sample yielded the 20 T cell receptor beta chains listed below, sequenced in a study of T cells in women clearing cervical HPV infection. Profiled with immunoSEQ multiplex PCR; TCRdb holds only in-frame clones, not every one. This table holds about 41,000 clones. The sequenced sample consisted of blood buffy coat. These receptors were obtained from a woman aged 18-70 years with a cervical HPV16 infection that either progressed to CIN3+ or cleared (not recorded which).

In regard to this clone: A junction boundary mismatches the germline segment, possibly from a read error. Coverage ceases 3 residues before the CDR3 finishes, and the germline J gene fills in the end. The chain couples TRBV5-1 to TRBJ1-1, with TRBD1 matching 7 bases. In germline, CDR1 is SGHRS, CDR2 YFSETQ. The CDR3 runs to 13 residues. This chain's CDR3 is CASRLGGGTEAFF. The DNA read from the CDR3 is TGCGCCAGCCGCTTAGGGGGCGGCACTGAA.

The part of the CDR3 DNA that was read is TGTGCCAGCAATCCAACAGGGCACCAGCCC. Protein product: CASNPTGHQP. The whole CDR3 is CASNPTGHQPQHF. The V and J genes are TRBV2 and TRBJ1-5; TRBD1 might be the D (6 bases). The CDR3 is cut off 3 residues early in the read; its end comes from the germline J gene. Trimming left V 7 bases short and J 7 bases short, with 14 bases between. This CDR3 spans 13 amino acids. Germline CDR1 is SNHLY and CDR2 is FYNNEI.

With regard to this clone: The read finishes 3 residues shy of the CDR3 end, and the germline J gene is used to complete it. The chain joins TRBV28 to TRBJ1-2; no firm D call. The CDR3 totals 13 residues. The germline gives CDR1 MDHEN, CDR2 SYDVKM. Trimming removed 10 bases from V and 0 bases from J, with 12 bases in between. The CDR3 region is CATLSGANYGYTF. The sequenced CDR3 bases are TGTGCCACACTCTCGGGTGCTAACTATGGC.

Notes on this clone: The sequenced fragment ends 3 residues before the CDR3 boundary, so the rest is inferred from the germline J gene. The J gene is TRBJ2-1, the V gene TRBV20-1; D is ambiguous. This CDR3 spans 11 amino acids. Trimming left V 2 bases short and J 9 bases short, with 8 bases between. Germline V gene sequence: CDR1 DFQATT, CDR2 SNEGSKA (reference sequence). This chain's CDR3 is CSARFEPEQFF. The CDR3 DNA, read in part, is TGCAGTGCTAGATTCGAGCCTGAG.

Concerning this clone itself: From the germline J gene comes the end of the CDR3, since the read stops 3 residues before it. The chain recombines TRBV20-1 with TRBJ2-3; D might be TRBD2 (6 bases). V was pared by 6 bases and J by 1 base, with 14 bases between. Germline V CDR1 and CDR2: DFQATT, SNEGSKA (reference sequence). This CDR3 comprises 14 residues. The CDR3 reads CSALRPGGTDTQYF. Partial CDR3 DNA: TGCAGTGCCCTACGACCGGGGGGCACAGATACG.

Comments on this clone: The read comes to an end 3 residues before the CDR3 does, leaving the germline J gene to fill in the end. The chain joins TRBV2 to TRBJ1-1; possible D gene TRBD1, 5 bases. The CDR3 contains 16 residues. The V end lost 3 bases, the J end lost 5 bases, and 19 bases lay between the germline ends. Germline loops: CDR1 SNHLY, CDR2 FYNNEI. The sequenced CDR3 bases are TGTGCCAGCAGTGAGATGGCGCCGGGACTTCGGACTGAA. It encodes CASSEMAPGLRTE. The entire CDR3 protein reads CASSEMAPGLRTEAFF.

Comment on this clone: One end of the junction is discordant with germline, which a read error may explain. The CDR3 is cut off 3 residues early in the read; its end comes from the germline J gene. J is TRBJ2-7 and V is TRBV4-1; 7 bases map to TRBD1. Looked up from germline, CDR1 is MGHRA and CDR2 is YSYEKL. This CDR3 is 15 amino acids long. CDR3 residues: CTSSQGGQGDYEQYF. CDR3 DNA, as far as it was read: TGCACCAGCAGCCAAGGAGGCCAGGGGGACTACGAG.

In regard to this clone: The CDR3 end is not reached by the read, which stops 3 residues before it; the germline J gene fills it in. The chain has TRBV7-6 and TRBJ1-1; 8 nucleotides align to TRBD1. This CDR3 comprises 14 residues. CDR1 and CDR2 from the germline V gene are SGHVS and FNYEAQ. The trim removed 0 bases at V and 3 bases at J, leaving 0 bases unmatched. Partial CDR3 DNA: TGTGCCAGCAGCTTAGCGACAGGGGACACTGAA. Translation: CASSLATGDTE. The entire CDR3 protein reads CASSLATGDTEAFF.

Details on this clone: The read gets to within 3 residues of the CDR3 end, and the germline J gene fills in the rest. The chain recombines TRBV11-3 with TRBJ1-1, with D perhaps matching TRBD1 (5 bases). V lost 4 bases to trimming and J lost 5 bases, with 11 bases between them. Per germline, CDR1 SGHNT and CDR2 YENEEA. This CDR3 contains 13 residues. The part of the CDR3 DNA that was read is TGTGCCAGCAGCTCAGGGAGGTTGACTGAA. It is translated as CASSSGRLTE. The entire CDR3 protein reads CASSSGRLTEAFF.

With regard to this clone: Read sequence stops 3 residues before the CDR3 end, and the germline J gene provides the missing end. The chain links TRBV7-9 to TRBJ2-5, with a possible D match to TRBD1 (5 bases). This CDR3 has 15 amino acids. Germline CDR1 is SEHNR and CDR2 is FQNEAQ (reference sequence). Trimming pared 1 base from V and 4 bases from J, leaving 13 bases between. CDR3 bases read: TGTGCCAGCAGCTTAGTCGACAGCGCTGGAGAGACC. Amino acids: CASSLVDSAGET. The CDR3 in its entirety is CASSLVDSAGETQYF. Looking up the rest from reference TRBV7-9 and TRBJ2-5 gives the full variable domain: DTGVSQNPRHKITKRGQNVTFRCDPISEHNRLYWYRQTLGQGPEFLTYFQNEAQLEKSRLLSDRFSAERPKGSFSTLEIQRTEQGDSAMYLCASSLVDSAGETQYFGPGTRLLVL.

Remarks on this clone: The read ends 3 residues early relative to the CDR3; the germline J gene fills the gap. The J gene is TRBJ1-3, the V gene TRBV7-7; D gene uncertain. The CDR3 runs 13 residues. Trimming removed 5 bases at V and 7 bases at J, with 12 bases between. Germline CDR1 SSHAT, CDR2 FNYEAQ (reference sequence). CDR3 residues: CASSTHTGNTIYF. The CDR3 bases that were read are TGTGCCAGCAGCACACATACCGGGAACACC.

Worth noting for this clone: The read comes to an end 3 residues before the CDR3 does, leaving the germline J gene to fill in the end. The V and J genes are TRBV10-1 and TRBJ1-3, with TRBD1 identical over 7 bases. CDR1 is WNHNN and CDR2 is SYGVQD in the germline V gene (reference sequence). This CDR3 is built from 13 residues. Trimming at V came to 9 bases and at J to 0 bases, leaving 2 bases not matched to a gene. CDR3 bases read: TGCGCCAGTCGACAGGGCTCTGGAAACACC. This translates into CASRQGSGNT. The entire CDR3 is CASRQGSGNTIYF.

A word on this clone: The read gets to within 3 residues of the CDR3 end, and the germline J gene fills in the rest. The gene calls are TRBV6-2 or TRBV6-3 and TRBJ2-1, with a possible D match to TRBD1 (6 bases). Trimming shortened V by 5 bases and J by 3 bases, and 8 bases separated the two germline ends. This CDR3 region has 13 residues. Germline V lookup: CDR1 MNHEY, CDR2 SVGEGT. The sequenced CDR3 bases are TGTGCCAGCAGTGAGGACAGCTACAATGAG. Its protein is CASSEDSYNE. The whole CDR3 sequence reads CASSEDSYNEQFF.

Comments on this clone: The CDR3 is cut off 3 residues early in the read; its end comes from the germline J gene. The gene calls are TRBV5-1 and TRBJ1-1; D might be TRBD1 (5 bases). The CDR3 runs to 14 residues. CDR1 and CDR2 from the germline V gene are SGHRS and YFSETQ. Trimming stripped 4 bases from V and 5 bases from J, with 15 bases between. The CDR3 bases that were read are TGCGCCAGCAGCCCCGGTGATGGGGGGACTGAA. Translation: CASSPGDGGTE. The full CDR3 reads CASSPGDGGTEAFF.

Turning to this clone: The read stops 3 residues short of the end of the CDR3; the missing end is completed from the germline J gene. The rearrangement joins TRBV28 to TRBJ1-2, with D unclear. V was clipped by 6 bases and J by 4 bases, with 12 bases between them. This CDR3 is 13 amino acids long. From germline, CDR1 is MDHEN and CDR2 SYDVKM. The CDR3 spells CASSRTGVYGYTF. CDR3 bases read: TGTGCCAGCAGCCGCACCGGGGTCTATGGC.

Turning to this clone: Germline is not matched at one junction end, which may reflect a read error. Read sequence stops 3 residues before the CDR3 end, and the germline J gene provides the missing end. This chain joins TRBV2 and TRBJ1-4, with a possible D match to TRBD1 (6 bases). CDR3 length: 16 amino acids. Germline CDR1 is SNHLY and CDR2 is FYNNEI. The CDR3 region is CASNEQGLPQNEKLFF. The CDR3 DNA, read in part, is TGTGCCAGCAATGAACAGGGCTTACCTCAGAATGAAAAA.

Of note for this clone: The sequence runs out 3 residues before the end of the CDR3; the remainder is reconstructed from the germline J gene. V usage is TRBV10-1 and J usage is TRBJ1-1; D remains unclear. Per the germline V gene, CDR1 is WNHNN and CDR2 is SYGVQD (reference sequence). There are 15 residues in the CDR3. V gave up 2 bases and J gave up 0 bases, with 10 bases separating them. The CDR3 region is CASSERLSVNTEAFF. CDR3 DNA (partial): TGCGCCAGCAGTGAGCGTTTGTCGGTGAACACTGAA.

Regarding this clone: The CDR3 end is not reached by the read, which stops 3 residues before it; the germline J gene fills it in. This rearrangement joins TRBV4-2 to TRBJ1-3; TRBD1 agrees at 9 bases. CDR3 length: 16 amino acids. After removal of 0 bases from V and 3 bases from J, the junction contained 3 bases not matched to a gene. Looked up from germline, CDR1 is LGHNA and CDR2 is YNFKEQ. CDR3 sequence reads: CASSQDADRGGNTIYF. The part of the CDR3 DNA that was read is TGTGCCAGCAGCCAAGATGCGGACAGGGGTGGAAACACC.

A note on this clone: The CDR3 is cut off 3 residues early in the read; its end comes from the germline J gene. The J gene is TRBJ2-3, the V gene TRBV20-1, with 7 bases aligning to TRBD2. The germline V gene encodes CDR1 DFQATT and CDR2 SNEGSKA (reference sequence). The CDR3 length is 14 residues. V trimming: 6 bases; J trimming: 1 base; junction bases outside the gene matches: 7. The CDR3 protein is CSAPLAKGTDTQYF. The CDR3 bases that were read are TGCAGTGCGCCACTAGCGAAAGGCACAGATACG.

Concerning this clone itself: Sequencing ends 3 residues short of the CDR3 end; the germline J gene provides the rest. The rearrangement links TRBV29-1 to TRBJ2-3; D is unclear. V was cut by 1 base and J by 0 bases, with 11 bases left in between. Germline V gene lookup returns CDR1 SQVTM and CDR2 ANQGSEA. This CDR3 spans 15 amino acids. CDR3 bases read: TGCAGCGTTGAAGCGGCGGATTCTAGCACAGATACG. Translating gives CSVEAADSSTDT. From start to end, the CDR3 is CSVEAADSSTDTQYF.